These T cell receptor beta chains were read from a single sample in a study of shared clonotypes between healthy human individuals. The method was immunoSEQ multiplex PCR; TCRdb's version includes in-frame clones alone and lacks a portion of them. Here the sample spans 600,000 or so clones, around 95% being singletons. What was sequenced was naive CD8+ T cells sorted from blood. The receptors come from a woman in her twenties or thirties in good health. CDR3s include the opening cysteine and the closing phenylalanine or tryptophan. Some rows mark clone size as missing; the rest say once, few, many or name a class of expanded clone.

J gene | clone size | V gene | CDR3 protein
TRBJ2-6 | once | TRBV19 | CASSMEGRSGANVLTF
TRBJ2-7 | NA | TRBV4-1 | CASSQVGIHEQYF
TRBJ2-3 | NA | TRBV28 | CASRFWTSGRQHTDTQYF
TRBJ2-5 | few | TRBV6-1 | CAEGGTGGETQYF
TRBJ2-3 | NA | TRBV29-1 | CSVEEVNLGADTQYF
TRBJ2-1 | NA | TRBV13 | CASSLGLAGDDEQFF
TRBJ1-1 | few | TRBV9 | CASSAYRGDTEAFF
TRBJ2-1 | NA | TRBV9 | CASNSLAGAGNEQFF
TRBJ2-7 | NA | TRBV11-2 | CASSLGTGGGYEQYF
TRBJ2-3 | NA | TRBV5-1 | CASSLAESFTDTQYF
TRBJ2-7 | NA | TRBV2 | CASGKDASYEQYF
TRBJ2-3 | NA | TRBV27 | CASSFSLAGGPLDTQYF
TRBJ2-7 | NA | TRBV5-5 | CASSLSSTSGRTDEQYF
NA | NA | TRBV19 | CASSSRLISYEQYF
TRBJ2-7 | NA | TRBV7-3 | CASSFGTAPYEQYF
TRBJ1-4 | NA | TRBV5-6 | CASSFDEKLFF
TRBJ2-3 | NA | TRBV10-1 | CASSDSSGRGPDTQYF
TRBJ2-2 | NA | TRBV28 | CASSLPGTLPTGTGELFF
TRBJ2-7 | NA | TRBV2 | CASITQTYEQYF
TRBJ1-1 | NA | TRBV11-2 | CASSGLVRTEAFF
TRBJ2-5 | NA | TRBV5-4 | CASSLESEETQYF
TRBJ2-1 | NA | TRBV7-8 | CASTGDNLGEQFF
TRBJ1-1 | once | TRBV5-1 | CASSLDQGMNTEAFF
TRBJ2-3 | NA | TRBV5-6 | CASSLSSGWGSTDTQYF
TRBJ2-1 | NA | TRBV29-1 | CSVSDRGQYNEQFF
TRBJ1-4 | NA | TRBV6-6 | CASSYSPGEKLFF
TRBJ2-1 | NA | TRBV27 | CASSLNRGLGQFF
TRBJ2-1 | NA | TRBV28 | CASSFHVEGASSYNEQFF
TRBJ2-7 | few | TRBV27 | CASSLGTGYEQYF
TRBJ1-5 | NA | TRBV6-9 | CASFWTGGTYSNQPQHF
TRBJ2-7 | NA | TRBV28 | CASSTRDPQSSYEQYF
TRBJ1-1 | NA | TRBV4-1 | CASSPTGWSEAFF